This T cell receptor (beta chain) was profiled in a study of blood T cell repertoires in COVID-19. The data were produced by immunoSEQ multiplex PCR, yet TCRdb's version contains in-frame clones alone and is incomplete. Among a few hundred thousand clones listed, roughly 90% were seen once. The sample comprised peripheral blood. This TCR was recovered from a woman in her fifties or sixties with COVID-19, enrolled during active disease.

CDR3 protein: CASSSAGARGDTQYF. The DNA of the CDR3 is TGTGCCAGCAGCTCCGCGGGGGCGCGGGGAGATACGCAGTATTTT. The rearrangement uses TRBV7-4 and TRBJ2-3, with D possibly being TRBD2 (7 bases). Germline V gene data show CDR1 as SGHVT and CDR2 as SQSDAQ. This CDR3 is 15 amino acids long. V lost 4 bases, J lost 5 bases, and 16 bases lay in between.